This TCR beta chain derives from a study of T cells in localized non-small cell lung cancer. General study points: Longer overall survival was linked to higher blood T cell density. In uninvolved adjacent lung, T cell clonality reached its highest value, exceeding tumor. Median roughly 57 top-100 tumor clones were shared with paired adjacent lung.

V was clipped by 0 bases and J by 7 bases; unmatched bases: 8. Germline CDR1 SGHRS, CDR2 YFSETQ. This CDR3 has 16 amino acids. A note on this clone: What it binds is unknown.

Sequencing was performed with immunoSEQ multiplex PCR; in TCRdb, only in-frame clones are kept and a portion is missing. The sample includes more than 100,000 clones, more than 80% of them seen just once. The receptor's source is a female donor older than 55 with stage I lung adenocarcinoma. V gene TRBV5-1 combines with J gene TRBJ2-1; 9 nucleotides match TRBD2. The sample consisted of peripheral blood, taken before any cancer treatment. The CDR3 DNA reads TGCGCCAGCAGCTTGGCGGTAGCGGGAGCCGGGAATGAGCAGTTCTTC. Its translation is CASSLAVAGAGNEQFF.